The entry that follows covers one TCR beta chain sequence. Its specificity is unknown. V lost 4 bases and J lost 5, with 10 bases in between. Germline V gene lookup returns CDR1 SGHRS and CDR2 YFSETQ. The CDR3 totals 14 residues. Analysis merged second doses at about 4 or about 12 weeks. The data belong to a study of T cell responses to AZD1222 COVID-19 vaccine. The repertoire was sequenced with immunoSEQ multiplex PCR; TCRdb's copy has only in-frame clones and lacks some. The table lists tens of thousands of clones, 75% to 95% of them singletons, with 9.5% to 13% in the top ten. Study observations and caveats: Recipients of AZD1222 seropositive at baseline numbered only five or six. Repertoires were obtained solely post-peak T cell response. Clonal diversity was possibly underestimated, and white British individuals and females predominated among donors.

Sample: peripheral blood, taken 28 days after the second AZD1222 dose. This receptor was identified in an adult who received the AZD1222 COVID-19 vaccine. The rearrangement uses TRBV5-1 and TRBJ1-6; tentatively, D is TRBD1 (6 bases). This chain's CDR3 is CASSRRGDNSPLHF. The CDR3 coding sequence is TGCGCCAGCAGCCGTAGGGGGGATAATTCACCCCTCCACTTT.